The present entry profiles one TCR beta chain with its context. The data derive from a study of cytomegalovirus exposure and HLA in healthy donors. The PCR ran on 60 Vbeta and 13 Jbeta primers. Sequencing used immunoSEQ multiplex PCR; TCRdb keeps in-frame clones, though not all of them. Of 100,000 to 150,000 clones in the sample, roughly a tenth were seen once. This clonotype was obtained from a woman younger than 30 in good health and CMV-seropositive. Sequenced input: PBMCs.

In DNA, the CDR3 is TGTGCCACCCGCCCCGGGACAGCCAACACTGAAGCTTTCTTT. It codes for CATRPGTANTEAFF. This sequence joins TRBV6-1 and TRBJ1-1; 7 bases map to TRBD1. This CDR3 is built from 14 residues. With V trimmed by 10 bases and J by 2 bases, 10 bases remained unmatched. Germline CDR1 and CDR2: MNHNS and SASEGT.